The text below deals with one TCR beta chain. The CDR3 is 14 amino acids. Trimming took 6 bases from V and 4 from J; bases not matched to a gene: 4. From germline, CDR1 is ENHRY and CDR2 SYGVKD. This entry comes from a study of blood T cell repertoires in COVID-19. At the level of the study: The United States, Italy and Spain provided the acute and convalescent COVID-19 samples.

Original processing notes: Reference gene primer amplification gave estimated nucleated cell counts. Some clones are missing from TCRdb's copy, which holds only in-frame ones; the method was immunoSEQ multiplex PCR. The V and J calls and clone size are taken from that table; D and trimming were inferred from the DNA. The data hold 300,000 to 350,000 clones, with around 90% observed a single time. The chain carries TRBV10-3 and TRBJ2-3; 10 bases align to TRBD2. The source of this sequence is a man in his thirties or forties with COVID-19, enrolled during active disease. Material for sequencing was peripheral blood. CDR3 sequence reads: CAIRSGGVSDTQYF. The CDR3 nucleotides are TGTGCCATCAGGAGCGGGGGGGTGTCAGATACGCAGTATTTT.